Below, one T cell receptor (beta chain) is given with its context. Antigen specificity is unknown. Here immunoSEQ multiplex PCR was the method, and the copy in TCRdb shows in-frame clones only, minus some. The sample has 250,000 to 350,000 clones, approximately 76% seen once. This sample is drawn from a study of cytotoxic CD8 clonotypes in ibrutinib-treated CLL. General study findings and limits: Under treatment, the uncommon public clonotypes either contracted or remained stable.

The CDR3 length is 14 residues. Germline trimming cut 5 bases from V and 0 bases from J; bases unmatched to any gene: 5. Per germline, CDR1 SQVTM and CDR2 ANQGSEA. The genes are TRBV29-1 and TRBJ2-7; TRBD1 aligns across 9 bases. The sequence came from a human donor with chronic lymphocytic leukemia. This specimen consisted of PBMCs, obtained at disease progression, from a patient treated with ibrutinib. CDR3: CSVWDRANSYEQYF. CDR3 coding DNA: TGCAGCGTTTGGGACAGGGCCAACTCCTACGAGCAGTACTTC.